The entry below describes one T cell receptor beta chain. Its antigen is as yet unknown. V was trimmed by 2 bases and J by 8 bases, leaving 10 bases between them. From germline, CDR1 is MNHNS and CDR2 SASEGT. This CDR3 has 14 amino acids. TCRdb's table, derived via immunoSEQ multiplex PCR, lists solely in-frame clones and lacks some. The sample carries approximately 60,000 clones, roughly 87% recorded once. Time point defined: week 47, end of study. Topical imiquimod accompanied each vaccine dose, which consisted of 300 ug of mutant IDH1 20-mer peptide. The data originate from a study of a mutant IDH1 vaccine in newly diagnosed glioma.

The sample was PBMCs, taken from a glioma patient whose treatment included an IDH1 peptide vaccine. This receptor was identified in a man aged 25-45 years with glioma. The genes are TRBV6-1 and TRBJ1-6; D is ambiguous. For the CDR3, the DNA is TGTGCCAGCAGTGAACTGAACCTTGATTCACCCCTCCACTTT. Residues: CASSELNLDSPLHF.